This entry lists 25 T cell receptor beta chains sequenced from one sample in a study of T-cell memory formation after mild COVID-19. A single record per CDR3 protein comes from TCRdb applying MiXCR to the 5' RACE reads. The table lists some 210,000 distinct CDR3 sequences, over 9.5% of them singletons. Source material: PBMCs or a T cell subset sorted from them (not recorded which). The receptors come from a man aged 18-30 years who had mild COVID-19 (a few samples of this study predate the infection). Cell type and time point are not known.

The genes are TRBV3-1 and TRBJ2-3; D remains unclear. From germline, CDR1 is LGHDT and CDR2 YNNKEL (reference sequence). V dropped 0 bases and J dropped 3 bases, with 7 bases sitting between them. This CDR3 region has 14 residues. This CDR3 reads CASSQDTQTDTQYF. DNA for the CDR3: TGTGCCAGCAGCCAAGATACCCAGACAGATACGCAGTATTTT.

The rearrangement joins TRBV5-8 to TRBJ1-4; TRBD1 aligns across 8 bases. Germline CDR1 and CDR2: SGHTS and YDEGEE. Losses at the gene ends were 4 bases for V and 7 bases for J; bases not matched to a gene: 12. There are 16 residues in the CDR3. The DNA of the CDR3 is TGTGCCAGCAGCGCCGTGGACAGGGCGTACGTTGAAAAACTGTTTTTT. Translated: CASSAVDRAYVEKLFF.

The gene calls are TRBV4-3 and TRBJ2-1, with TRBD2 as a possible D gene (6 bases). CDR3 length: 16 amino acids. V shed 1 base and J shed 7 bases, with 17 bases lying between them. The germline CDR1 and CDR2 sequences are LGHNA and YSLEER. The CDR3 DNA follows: TGCGCCAGCAGCCAAGCTGGGGCCGGGGGTCATAATGAGCAGTTCTTC. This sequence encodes CASSQAGAGGHNEQFF.

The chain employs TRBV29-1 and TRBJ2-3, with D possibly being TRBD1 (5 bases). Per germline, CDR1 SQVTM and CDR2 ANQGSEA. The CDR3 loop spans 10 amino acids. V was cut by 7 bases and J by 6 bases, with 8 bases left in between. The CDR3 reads CSGRQDTQYF. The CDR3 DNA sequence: TGCAGCGGAAGACAGGATACGCAGTATTTT.

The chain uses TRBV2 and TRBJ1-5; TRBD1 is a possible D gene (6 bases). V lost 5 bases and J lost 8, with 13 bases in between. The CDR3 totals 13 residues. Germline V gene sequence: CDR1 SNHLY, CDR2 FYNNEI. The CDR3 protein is CASSYRASEPQHF. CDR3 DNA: TGTGCCAGCAGTTACAGGGCGTCGGAGCCCCAGCATTTT.

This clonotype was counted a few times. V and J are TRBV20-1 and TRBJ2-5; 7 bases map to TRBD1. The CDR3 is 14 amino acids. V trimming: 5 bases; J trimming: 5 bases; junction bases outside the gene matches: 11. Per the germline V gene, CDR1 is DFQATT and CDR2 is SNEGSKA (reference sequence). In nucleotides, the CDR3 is TGCAGTGCTCCTGCAGGGGGTCGAACGGAGACCCAGTACTTC. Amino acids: CSAPAGGRTETQYF.

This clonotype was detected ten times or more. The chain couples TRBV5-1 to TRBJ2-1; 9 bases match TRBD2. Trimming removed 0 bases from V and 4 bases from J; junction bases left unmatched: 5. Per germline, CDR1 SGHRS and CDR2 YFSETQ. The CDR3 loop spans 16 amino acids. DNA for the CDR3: TGCGCCAGCAGCTTGGTTGGCGGGGGGGAGTACAATGAGCAGTTCTTC. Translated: CASSLVGGGEYNEQFF.

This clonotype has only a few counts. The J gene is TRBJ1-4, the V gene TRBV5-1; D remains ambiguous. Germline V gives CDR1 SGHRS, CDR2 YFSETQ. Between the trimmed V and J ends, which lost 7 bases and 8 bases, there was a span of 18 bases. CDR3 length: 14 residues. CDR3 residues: CASASMSPGEKLFF. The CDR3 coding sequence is TGCGCCAGCGCCTCCATGTCCCCGGGGGAAAAACTGTTTTTT.

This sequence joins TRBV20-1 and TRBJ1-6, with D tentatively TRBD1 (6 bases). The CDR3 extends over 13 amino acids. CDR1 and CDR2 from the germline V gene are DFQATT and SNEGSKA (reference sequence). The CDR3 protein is CTGWGGPNSPLHF. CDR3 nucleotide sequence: TGCACCGGTTGGGGGGGGCCGAATTCACCCCTCCACTTT.

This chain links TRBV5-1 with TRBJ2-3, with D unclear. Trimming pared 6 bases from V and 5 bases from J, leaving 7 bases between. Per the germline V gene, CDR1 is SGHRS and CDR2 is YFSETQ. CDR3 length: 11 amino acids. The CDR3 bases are TGCGCCAGCAAACGCGGAGATACGCAGTATTTT. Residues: CASKRGDTQYF.

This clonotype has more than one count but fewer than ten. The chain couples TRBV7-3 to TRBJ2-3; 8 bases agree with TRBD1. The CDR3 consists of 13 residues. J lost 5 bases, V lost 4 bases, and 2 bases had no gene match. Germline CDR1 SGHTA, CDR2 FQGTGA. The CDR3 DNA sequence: TGTGCCAGCAGCTCAACAGGGGGAGATACGCAGTATTTT. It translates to CASSSTGGDTQYF.

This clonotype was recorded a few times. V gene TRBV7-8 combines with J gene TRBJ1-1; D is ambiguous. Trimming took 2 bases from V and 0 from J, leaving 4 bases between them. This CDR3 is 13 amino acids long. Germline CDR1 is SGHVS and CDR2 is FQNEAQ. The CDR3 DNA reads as TGTGCCAGCAGCTTACAGTTGAACACTGAAGCTTTCTTT. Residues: CASSLQLNTEAFF.

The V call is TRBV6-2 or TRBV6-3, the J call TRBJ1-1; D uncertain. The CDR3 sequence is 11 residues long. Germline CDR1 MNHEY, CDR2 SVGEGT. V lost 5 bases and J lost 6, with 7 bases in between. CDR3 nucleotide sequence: TGTGCCAGCAGTCGGGCCTCTGAAGCTTTCTTT. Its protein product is CASSRASEAFF.

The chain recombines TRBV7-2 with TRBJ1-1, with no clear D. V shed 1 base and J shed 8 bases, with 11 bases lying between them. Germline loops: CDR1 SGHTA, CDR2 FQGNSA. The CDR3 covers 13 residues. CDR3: CASSLDSSREAFF. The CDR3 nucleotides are TGTGCCAGCAGCTTAGACTCCTCGAGGGAAGCTTTCTTT.

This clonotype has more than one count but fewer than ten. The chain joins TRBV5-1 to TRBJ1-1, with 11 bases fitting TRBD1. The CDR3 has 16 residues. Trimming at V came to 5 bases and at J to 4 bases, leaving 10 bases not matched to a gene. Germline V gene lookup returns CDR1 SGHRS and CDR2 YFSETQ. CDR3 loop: CASSQGQGAIGTEAFF. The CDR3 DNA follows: TGCGCCAGCAGTCAAGGACAGGGGGCGATCGGCACTGAAGCTTTCTTT.

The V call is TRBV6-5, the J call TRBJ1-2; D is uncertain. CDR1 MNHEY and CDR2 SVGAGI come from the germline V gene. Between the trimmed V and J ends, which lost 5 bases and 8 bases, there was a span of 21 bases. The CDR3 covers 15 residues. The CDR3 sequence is CASSGEGTFVEGYTF. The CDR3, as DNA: TGTGCCAGCAGTGGAGAGGGTACTTTTGTTGAGGGCTACACCTTC.

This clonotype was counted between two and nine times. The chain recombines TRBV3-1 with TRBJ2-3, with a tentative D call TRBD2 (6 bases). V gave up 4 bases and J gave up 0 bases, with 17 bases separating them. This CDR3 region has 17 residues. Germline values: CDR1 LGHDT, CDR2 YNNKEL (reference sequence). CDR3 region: CASSPRPGLVSTDTQYF. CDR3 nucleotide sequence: TGTGCCAGCAGCCCCCGACCGGGACTTGTAAGCACAGATACGCAGTATTTT.

The chain's CDR3 is CASSQDLTGTGSETQAFF. CDR3 in DNA: TGCGCCAGCAGCCAAGATCTCACCGGGACAGGGTCCGAGACGCAAGCTTTCTTT. This sequence joins TRBV4-3 and TRBJ1-1; 9 bases match TRBD1. Trimming cost V 0 bases and J 9 bases; bases outside gene matches: 17. The CDR3 spans 18 residues. Germline lookup yields CDR1 LGHNA and CDR2 YSLEER.

Here the CDR3 DNA reads TGTGCCAGTAGTCCCAACGGGCAGTATGGCTACACCTTC. Translation: CASSPNGQYGYTF. The chain couples TRBV19 to TRBJ1-2; D is uncertain. This CDR3 has 13 amino acids. From germline, CDR1 is LNHDA and CDR2 SQIVND (reference sequence). The ends were cut back, 5 bases at V and 5 bases at J, with 12 bases in the middle.

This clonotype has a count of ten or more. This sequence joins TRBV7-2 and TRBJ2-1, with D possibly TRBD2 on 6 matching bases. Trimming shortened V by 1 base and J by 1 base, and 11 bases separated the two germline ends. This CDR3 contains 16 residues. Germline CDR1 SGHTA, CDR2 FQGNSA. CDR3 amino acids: CASSLVGGESYNEQFF. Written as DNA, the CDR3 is TGTGCCAGCAGCTTAGTCGGCGGGGAGTCCTACAATGAGCAGTTCTTC.

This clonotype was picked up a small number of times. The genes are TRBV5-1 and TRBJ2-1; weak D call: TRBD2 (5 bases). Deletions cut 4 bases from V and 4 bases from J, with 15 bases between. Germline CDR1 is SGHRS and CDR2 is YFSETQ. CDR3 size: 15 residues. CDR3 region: CASSDLEAGYNEQFF. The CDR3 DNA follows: TGCGCCAGCAGCGACCTGGAGGCTGGGTACAATGAGCAGTTCTTC.

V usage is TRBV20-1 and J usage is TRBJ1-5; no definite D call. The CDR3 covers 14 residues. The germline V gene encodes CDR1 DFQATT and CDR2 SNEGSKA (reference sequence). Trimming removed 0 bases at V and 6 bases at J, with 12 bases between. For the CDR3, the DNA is TGCAGTGCTAGAGATCCCACGTCAGGTCAGCCCCAGCATTTT. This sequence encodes CSARDPTSGQPQHF.

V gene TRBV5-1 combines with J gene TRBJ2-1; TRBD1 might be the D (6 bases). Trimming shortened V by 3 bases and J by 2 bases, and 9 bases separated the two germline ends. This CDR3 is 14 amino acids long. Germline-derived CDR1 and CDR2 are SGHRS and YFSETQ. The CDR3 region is CASSSDRAYNEQFF. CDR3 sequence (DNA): TGCGCCAGCAGCTCGGACAGAGCCTACAATGAGCAGTTCTTC.

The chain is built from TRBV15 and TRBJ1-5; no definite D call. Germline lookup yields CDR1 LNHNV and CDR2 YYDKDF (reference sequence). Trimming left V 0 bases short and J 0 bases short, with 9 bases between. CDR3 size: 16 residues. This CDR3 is CATSRDRQISNQPQHF. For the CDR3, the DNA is TGTGCCACCAGCAGAGATCGCCAGATTAGCAATCAGCCCCAGCATTTT. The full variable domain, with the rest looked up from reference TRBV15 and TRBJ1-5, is DAMVIQNPRYQVTQFGKPVTLSCSQTLNHNVMYWYQQKSSQAPKLLFHYYDKDFNNEADTPDNFQSRRPNTSFCFLDIRSPGLGDTAMYLCATSRDRQISNQPQHFGDGTRLSIL.

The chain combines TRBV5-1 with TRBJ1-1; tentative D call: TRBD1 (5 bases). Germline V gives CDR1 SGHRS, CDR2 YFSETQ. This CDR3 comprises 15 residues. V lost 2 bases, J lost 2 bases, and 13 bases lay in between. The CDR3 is CASSFSPGHNTEAFF. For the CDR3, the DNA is TGCGCCAGCAGCTTTTCCCCAGGGCATAACACTGAAGCTTTCTTT.